This T cell receptor beta chain was retrieved from a study of control samples from healthy donors and cancer patients. TCRdb's table, derived via immunoSEQ multiplex PCR, lists solely in-frame clones and lacks some. This table has 100,000 or so clones, around four fifths appearing once. V dropped 1 base and J dropped 5; count of bases not matched to a gene: 9. There are 17 residues in the CDR3. Germline CDR1 and CDR2: SGHTA and FQGNSA. The V gene is TRBV7-2, the J gene TRBJ2-7; TRBD2 agrees at 12 bases. The clonotype was recovered from a woman aged 45-60 years in good health. Sequencing input: blood. CDR3 in DNA: TGTGCCAGCAGCTTAGTACCGCCGGGACTAGCGGGCCACGAGCAGTACTTC. Its translation: CASSLVPPGLAGHEQYF.